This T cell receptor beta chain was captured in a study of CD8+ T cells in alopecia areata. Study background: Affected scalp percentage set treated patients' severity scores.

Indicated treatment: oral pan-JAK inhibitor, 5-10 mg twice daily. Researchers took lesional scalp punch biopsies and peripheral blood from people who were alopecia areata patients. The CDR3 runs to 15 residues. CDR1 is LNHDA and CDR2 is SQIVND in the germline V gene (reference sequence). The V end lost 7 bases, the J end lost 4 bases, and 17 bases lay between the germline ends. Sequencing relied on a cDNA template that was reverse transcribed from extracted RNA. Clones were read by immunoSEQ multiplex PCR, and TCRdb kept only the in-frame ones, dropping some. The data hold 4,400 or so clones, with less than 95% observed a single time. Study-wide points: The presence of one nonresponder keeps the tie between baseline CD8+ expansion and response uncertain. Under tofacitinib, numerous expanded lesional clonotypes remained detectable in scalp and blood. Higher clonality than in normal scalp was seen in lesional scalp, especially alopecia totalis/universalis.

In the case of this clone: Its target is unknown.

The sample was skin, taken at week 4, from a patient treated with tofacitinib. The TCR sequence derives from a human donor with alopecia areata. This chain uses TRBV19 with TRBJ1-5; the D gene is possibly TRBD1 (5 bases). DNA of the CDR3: TGTGCCAGTAAATCCCCGGCGGGGACGAATCAGCCCCAGCATTTT. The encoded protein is CASKSPAGTNQPQHF.